This T cell receptor beta chain came from a study of post-analysis software for immune sequencing data. Comments on this clonotype: Its specificity is not known.

Built from TCR beta cDNA, the libraries had unique molecular identifiers in them. TCRdb called the PCR reads again in MiXCR, with one record for every CDR3 protein. Altogether approximately 630,000 distinct CDR3 sequences are present, roughly three fifths being singletons, with the ten largest covering over 9%. General study results and limits: Included in a set of four or five TRBV segments more frequent in patients than controls were TRBV5-6, TRBV5-1 and TRBV20-1. Normalized Chao1 diversity was significantly lower in multiple sclerosis patients than in controls.

This CDR3 has 17 residues. CDR1 is SGHVS and CDR2 is FQNEAQ in the germline V gene. What was sequenced was blood. This chain connects TRBV7-8 to TRBJ2-5; maybe TRBD2 (5 bases). Gene TRBJ2-7 matches the end of the DNA better, so the J call may be wrong. The receptor was isolated from a girl aged 2 to 9 with multiple sclerosis. CDR3 DNA: TGTGCCAGCAGCTTAGATGGAGGTGGCTATGTTTCCACCGAGCAGTACTTC. As protein: CASSLDGGGYVSTEQYF.